Included here is one T cell receptor (beta chain) sequence, with context. No antigen is known for it. Base quality data are lacking; no much larger clone is found one base away. The source of the sample is a study of cytomegalovirus exposure and HLA in healthy donors (dated by TCRdb to 2016 to 2017). With regard to the full study: An earlier analysis of several hundred of the donors reported around 280 Gb of sequence data and 117 million unique TCR beta sequences obtained from 150 million to 200 million T cells. About 330 gigabases of sequencing data and around 80 million unique TCR sequences made up an early release that covered about 640 HLA-typed donors. Among the approximately 400 genotyped donors, around 79% belonged to the genetic ancestry cluster associated with self-reported Caucasian donors. The study aimed to test whether signatures of past pathogen exposure could be identified by cataloging public T cell receptors. The study used immunosequencing to profile the T cell repertoires of 670 or so subjects and linked those repertoires to cytomegalovirus serostatus. In addition to the first cohort of several hundred subjects, a separate validation cohort of 130 or so different subjects was used. To predict cytomegalovirus infection status, the study combined high-throughput TCR immunosequencing, statistical association of individual TCRs with disease status, and machine learning. In a later analysis, previously published TCR beta repertoires from fewer than 750 donors were re-analyzed and high-resolution HLA genotyping was added so that TCR occurrence patterns could be studied. In the later analysis, no new phenotypic data were used to find candidate immune exposures; instead, reliance was placed on TCR beta sequences and their occurrence across donors. To decide whether each TCR beta V gene segment behaved as functional or pseudogenic, an earlier analysis of nearly 600 of the donors relied on high-throughput TCR beta sequencing. Donor age, sex, ethnicity and CMV serostatus were collected together with the repertoire data. In a later genetic analysis, genome-wide SNP genotypes for about three fifths of the 666 donors were used, and that subset was treated as a discovery cohort. All discovery cohort repertoires had been generated using a single sequencing platform. HLA typing covered class I and class II loci at four-digit resolution. Typing coverage differed by locus: A, B, C, DRB1 and DQB1 were typed in about 620-640 donors, DQA1 in 522, DPA1 in 600 to 610, and DPB1 in 472. Several DR-DQ haplotypes were treated as single units for association and clustering because of strong linkage in the cohort. Among some 400 genotyped donors of the cohort, an average of roughly 230,000 unique TCR beta nucleotide sequences was sequenced per donor, of which roughly 17% were non-productive. Overall study outcomes, separate from this receptor: Most CMV-associated TCR beta chains appeared to be HLA-restricted in a later analysis, and the HLA associations seemed to be driven largely by CMV exposure. Strong co-occurrence of HLA alleles, especially DR and DQ, made assigning TCR associations to individual alleles difficult. According to a later analysis, parvovirus B19, influenza, CMV and Epstein-Barr virus appeared linked to several top co-occurrence clusters. In both the original and validation cohorts, the classifier was reported to diagnose cytomegalovirus status with high specificity and sensitivity. At a false discovery rate of 0.05, a later analysis linked about 17,000 TCR beta sequences to specific HLA alleles. The study listed 150 to 200 TCR beta chains as associated with cytomegalovirus. In a later analysis, HLA-associated TCR beta chains showed more clonal expansion and lower generation probabilities than non-associated chains that were equally common. HLA typing was unavailable for some donors at each locus, so association tests used only the typed subset. Because counts were too low, approximately 15 rarely observed V segments, including chromosome 9 orphons, were excluded from the earlier analysis of 500 to 700 of the donors. While some public TCRs were present in many individuals, most TCR sequences turned up only very rarely across donors. Only TCR beta chains were sequenced in this cohort, and the absence of alpha or paired-chain data limited detectable features. A later genetic analysis associated a missense DCLRE1C variant with V-gene and J-gene trimming of TCR beta chains, and an independent cohort replicated the association. A further reported finding was that TCR beta sequences accurately predicted the HLA-A and HLA-B alleles for most subjects in the first cohort. A cluster of highly shared sequence variants was judged likely to represent a technical artifact of the sequencing pipeline. For the cohort, immune exposure information was limited to CMV serostatus. Three of the identified cytomegalovirus-associated TCR beta chains were confirmed in vitro to be specific for cytomegalovirus antigens. Some IMGT-functional V segments, including TRBV6-2 and TRBV6-3, could not be distinguished by the 87-base-pair reads and were therefore excluded. Roughly uniform sequencing depth across donors was assumed in presence/absence analyses, although this assumption may not hold. According to a later genetic analysis, donors in an Asian-associated ancestry cluster had fewer N-insertions in productive TCRs than the approximately 630-donor mean. It was suggested by the authors that the approach could potentially be generalized to other disease states and immunological phenotypes. In a later analysis, the rate of TCR association differed among HLA loci, with DRB1 alleles having the most associated TCRs and HLA-C alleles having the fewest. An earlier analysis of around 540 of the donors showed that most TCR beta V segments appeared in productive rearrangements either about 87% or about 30% of the time, which broadly matched IMGT annotations. Linkage disequilibrium might explain the correlated functional status among segregating V segments, but an unknown experimental factor could not be ruled out.

CDR3 length: 15 amino acids, cysteine to phenylalanine. Only the CDR3 region is kept as DNA, spanning 45 bases read in frame from base 1. V is pared back by 0 bases and J by 3 bases, with 12 bases lying between the germline termini. The germline V gene provides CDR1 MGHRA and CDR2 YSYEKL. In total, 630 or so healthy bone marrow donors made up the cohort. At the time of sampling, all cohort members were nominally healthy, though unrecorded immune exposures were likely present. The donor tested CMV seronegative and was one of the 352 seronegative cohort members. Each donor provided a peripheral blood sample, and peripheral blood mononuclear cells were used for TCR beta sequencing. Genomic DNA extraction from the blood cell samples was performed with the Qiagen DNeasy Blood Extraction Kit. The library relied on the immunoSEQ multiplex PCR assay. For the multiplex PCR, a mixture combining 60 forward primers for TCR Vbeta segments and 13 reverse primers for TCR Jbeta segments was used. The CDR3 region of rearranged TCR beta genes was amplified from genomic DNA by a multiplex PCR assay. On the Illumina HiSeq System, the amplified TCR beta libraries were sequenced as 87-base-pair reads. The study's own analysis went as follows. A later analysis tallied about 77 million unique TCR beta chains across the roughly 610 repertoires, and around 12 million of those chains were shared by two or more donors. A nearest-neighbor algorithm error-corrected the raw reads and collapsed the reads into unique sequences, merging closely related sequences to remove PCR and sequencing errors. V, D and J gene segments were assigned by aligning CDR3 sequences to IMGT reference sequences. For a sequence to be retained, a match of at least six nucleotides to both a V gene segment and a J gene segment was required. Rearrangements were called productive when the CDR3 lacked stop codons and stayed in frame with V and J; all others were non-productive. CDR3 was defined according to IMGT convention as the region running from the second conserved V-encoded cysteine to the conserved J-encoded phenylalanine. The earlier analysis of 587 of the donors excluded sequences that lacked an unambiguous match to a single V gene segment. An earlier analysis of a few hundred of the donors classified V segments as functional when productive rearrangements were above 56.7% and as segregating when the standard deviation between donors was above 5%. A statistical classification framework was developed to diagnose cytomegalovirus status using the catalog of TCR beta chain sequences. In a later analysis, V and J genes were assigned by comparing TCR nucleotide sequences against IMGT/GENE-DB human TR gene sequences. A later analysis assigned CDR3 sequences and most-parsimonious VDJ recombination scenarios with the TCRdist pipeline. In a later analysis, each TCR beta chain was defined by its CDR3 amino acid sequence together with its V-gene family, and reads without a unique V-gene family were excluded. As a way to deal with suspected cross-contamination and a sequencing artifact, a later analysis dropped over 550 nucleotide sequences that were highly shared and had low generation probability. In a later analysis, a clonal expansion index was calculated for each public chain from normalized within-repertoire ranks of inferred template counts. Generation probabilities in a later analysis came from a VDJ recombination model fitted to out-of-frame rearrangements, and those results were checked against IGoR. In a later analysis, TCR-TCR, TCR-HLA and TCR-CMV co-occurrence was scored with hypergeometric tests, and a repertoire-size bias correction was applied to TCR pairs. In a later analysis, false discovery rates were estimated by permuting HLA or CMV assignments 20 times. A later analysis grouped co-occurring TCRs with DBSCAN, adding TCRdist sequence similarity when clustering within HLA-allele-positive subsets. Repertoires with fewer than 30,000 or more than 120,000 public chains were left out of co-occurrence clustering, as were a handful of repertoires with anomalous nucleotide sharing. The table comes from immuneACCESS by way of TCRdb, which keeps in-frame sequences with V and J called. Part of the clones is missing from these tables; in studies checked, under half for an unresolved V gene and the rest for unknown reasons. The V and J calls and clone size come from that table; D and trimming were worked out from the DNA. The sample contains some 210,000 clones, approximately 78% of them found a single time. 3% to 4% of the sample comes from the top ten.

Material: PBMCs. The chain couples TRBV4-1 to TRBJ2-7, with TRBD1 as a weak D call on 6 bases. The sequence was obtained from a male donor in good health and CMV-seronegative. This receptor carries the CDR3 CASSQEGQGSYEQYF. DNA sequence: TGCGCCAGCAGCCAAGAGGGGCAGGGGAGCTACGAGCAGTACTTC.